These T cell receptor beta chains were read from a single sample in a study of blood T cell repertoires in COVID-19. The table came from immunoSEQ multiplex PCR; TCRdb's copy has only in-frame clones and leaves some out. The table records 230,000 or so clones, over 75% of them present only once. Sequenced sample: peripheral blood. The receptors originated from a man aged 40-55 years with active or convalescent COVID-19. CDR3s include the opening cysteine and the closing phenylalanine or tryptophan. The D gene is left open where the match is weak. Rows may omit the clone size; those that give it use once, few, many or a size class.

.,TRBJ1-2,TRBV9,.,TGTGCCAGCAGCGCCGACCGCAGGGGATATGGCTACACCTTC,CASSADRRGYGYTF
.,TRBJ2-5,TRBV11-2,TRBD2,TGTGCCAGCAGCTTAGTGGGTAGCGGGGCGGAGACCCAGTACTTC,CASSLVGSGAETQYF
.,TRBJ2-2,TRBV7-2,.,TGTGCCAGCAGCTTGTCCTACCCCCCCGGGGAGCTGTTTTTT,CASSLSYPPGELFF
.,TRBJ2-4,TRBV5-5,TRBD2,TGTGCCAGCAGTCTTCAGCGGGGGTATGACATTCAGTACTTC,CASSLQRGYDIQYF
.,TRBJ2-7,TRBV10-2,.,TGCGCCAGCAGCCGGACATCCTACGAGCAGTACTTC,CASSRTSYEQYF
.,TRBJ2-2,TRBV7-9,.,TGTGCCAGCAGCTTCGGGAAGATCCCCGGGGAGCTGTTTTTT,CASSFGKIPGELFF
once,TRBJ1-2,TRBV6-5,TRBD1,TGTGCCAGCAGTCGGACAGGGCCTTTCTATGGCTACACCTTC,CASSRTGPFYGYTF
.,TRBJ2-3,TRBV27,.,TGTGCCAGCAGTTTATCGAGTGCGGGGTGGGATACGCAGTATTTT,CASSLSSAGWDTQYF
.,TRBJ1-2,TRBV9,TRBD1,TGTGCCAGCACCAATGACAGGGGGCAAGCTAACTATGGCTACACCTTC,CASTNDRGQANYGYTF
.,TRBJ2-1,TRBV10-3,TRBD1,TGTGCCATCAACCCCTTAGACAGGGGGCTTGTGTACAATGAGCAGTTCTTC,CAINPLDRGLVYNEQFF
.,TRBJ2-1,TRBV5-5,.,TGTGCCAGCAGCTTGGCGGCCCCAGGCACCAACAATGAGCAGTTCTTC,CASSLAAPGTNNEQFF
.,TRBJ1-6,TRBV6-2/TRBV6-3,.,TGTGCCAGCAGTTATCAGGGTAGTAATTCACCCCTCCACTTT,CASSYQGSNSPLHF
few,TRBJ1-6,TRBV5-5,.,TGTGCCAGCAGCTTGTCCCCAGAGGGACTAGGATCACCCCTCCACTTT,CASSLSPEGLGSPLHF
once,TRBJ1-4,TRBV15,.,TGTGCCACCAGCAGTAGGAGACAGTACAATAATGAAAAACTGTTTTTT,CATSSRRQYNNEKLFF
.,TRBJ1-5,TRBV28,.,TGTGCCAGCAGTCCGTCGGACGGGGGGAGTCAGCCCCAGCATTTT,CASSPSDGGSQPQHF
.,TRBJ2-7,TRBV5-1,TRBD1,TGCGCCAGCAGCTTGTCTGTTGATGGGGACAGAACCTACGAGCAGTACTTC,CASSLSVDGDRTYEQYF
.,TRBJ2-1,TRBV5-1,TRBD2,TGCGCCAGCAGCTCGAGGGCGGGGGGCCCTTCGGATGAGCAGTTCTTC,CASSSRAGGPSDEQFF
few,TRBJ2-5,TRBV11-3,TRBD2,TGTGCCAGCAGCCATGCTAGCGGTTTCCACCAAGAGACCCAGTACTTC,CASSHASGFHQETQYF
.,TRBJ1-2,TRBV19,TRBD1,TGTGCCAGTAGGACAGGGGCCCTGGGCTACACCTTC,CASRTGALGYTF
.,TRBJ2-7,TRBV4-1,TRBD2,TGCGCCAGCAGCCTGGTGGGAGGGACCTACGAGCAGTACTTC,CASSLVGGTYEQYF
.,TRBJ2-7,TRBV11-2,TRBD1,TGTGCCAGCAGCTTAGACAGGGGGCGCGGCGAGCAGTACTTC,CASSLDRGRGEQYF
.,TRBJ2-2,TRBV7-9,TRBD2,TGTGCCAGCAGGCACGGACTAGCGGGAGACACCGGGGAGCTGTTTTTT,CASRHGLAGDTGELFF
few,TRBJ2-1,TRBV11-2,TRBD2,TGTGCCAGCAGCTTGGACGGACTAGCGGGAGGAGGTGTTAGGTTCTTC,CASSLDGLAGGGVRFF
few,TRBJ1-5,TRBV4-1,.,TGCGCCAGCAGCCAAGATTCGGGGAGGTACCAGCCCCAGCATTTT,CASSQDSGRYQPQHF
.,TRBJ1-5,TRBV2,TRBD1,TGTGCCAGTCAGGGACAGGGGGCTGTGGATCAGCCCCAGCATTTT,CASQGQGAVDQPQHF
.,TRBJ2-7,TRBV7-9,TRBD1,TGTGCCAGCAGCTTAGTTCCAAAGGGGGCAACTTCCTACGAGCAGTACTTC,CASSLVPKGATSYEQYF
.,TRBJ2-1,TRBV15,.,TGTGCCACCAGCAGAGAACTTCCCCTTAAGCGGGACACCTGGTACAATGAGCAGTTCTTC,CATSRELPLKRDTWYNEQFF
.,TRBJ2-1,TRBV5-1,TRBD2,TGCGCCAGCAGCTTGGCCGGGGGGGAGGCGTCCTACAATGAGCAGTTCTTC,CASSLAGGEASYNEQFF
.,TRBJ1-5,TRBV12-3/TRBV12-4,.,TGTGCCAGCAGCACGGGGTTCAGACAGCCCCAGCATTTT,CASSTGFRQPQHF
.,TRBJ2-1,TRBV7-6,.,TGTGCCAGCAGCTACACGGACAGAAGTTTAGCGGGTGCCTACAATGAGCAGTTCTTC,CASSYTDRSLAGAYNEQFF
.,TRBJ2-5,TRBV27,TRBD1,TGTGCCAGCAGTTTATGGGACAGAGGGGGAGAGACCCAGTACTTC,CASSLWDRGGETQYF
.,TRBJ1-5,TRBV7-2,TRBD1,TGTGCCAGCAGCTACTCCGGGACAGGGAATCAGCCCCAGCATTTT,CASSYSGTGNQPQHF
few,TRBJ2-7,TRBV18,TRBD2,TGTGCCAGCTCTCTCCTCTCCCGCGGAGGGGAGGGTGTCGAGCAGTACTTC,CASSLLSRGGEGVEQYF
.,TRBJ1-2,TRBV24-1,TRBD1,TGTGCCACCGGGACAGAAACTAACTATGGCTACACCTTC,CATGTETNYGYTF
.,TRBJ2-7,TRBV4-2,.,TGTGCCAGCAGCCAAGCAACAACAGGATTCCCCTCCGAGCAGTACTTC,CASSQATTGFPSEQYF
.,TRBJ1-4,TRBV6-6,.,TGTGCCAGCAGTCCGAGGACGGAAAGGGAGATTAATGAAAAACTGTTTTTT,CASSPRTEREINEKLFF
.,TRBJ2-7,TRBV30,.,TGTGCCTGGAGTAGGGGGTTGGCAGGGTCTGACGAGCAGTACTTC,CAWSRGLAGSDEQYF
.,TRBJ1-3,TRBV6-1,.,TGTGCCAGCAGTGAAGCGACAGGTGGAAACACCATATATTTT,CASSEATGGNTIYF
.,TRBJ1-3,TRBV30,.,TGTGCCTGGGGAGGAAGGGGCATATATTTT,CAWGGRGIYF
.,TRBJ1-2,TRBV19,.,TGTGCCAGTAGTATTTCTCTGCAGGGGAGCTATGGCTACACCTTC,CASSISLQGSYGYTF
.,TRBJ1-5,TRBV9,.,TGTGCCAGCGCCCGGGGGGTTAGCAATCAGCCCCAGCATTTT,CASARGVSNQPQHF
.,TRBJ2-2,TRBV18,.,TGTGCCAGCTCACCGACACTTAACACCGGGGAGCTGTTTTTT,CASSPTLNTGELFF
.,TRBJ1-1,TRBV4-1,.,TGCGCCAGCAGCCAGGCCCCTGGTTACACTGAAGCTTTCTTT,CASSQAPGYTEAFF
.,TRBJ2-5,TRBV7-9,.,TGTGCCAGCAGCACAACAGAACAAGAGACCCAGTACTTC,CASSTTEQETQYF
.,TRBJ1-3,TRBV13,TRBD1,TGTGCCAGCAGCTTAGGCGGCAGGGGGCGATATGGCTCTGGAAACACCATATATTTT,CASSLGGRGRYGSGNTIYF
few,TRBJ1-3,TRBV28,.,TGTGCCAGCACCGAGTCGGGGGTTTCTGGAAACACCATATATTTT,CASTESGVSGNTIYF
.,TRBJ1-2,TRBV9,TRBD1,TGTGCCAGCAGCCCTGATCCGGGACAGCGTTATGGCTACACCTTC,CASSPDPGQRYGYTF
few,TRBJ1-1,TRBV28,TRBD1,TGTGCCAGCAGCCCAACCCAGGGGGCAGAAAACACTGAAGCTTTCTTT,CASSPTQGAENTEAFF
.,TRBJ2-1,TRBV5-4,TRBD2,TGTGCCAGCAGCGCCTTACTAGCGCTCGATGAGCAGTTCTTC,CASSALLALDEQFF
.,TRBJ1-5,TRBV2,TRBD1,TGTGCCAGCAGCAGACAGGGCGCCCTTTCTGTAAATCAGCCCCAGCATTTT,CASSRQGALSVNQPQHF
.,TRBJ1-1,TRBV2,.,TGTGCCAGCAGTGTAGGGGCGACGAACACTGAAGCTTTCTTT,CASSVGATNTEAFF
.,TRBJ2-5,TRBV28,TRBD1,TGTGCCAGCAGTCCGGGACAGGGGCTCCCCCAAGAGACCCAGTACTTC,CASSPGQGLPQETQYF
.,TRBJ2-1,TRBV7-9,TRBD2,TGTGCCAGCAGCTTTATCAGCGGGGGGATGAATGAGCAGTTCTTC,CASSFISGGMNEQFF